A single sample gave rise to the 25 T cell receptor beta chains below, sequenced in a study of cytomegalovirus exposure and HLA in healthy donors. Researchers ran the PCR with 60 Vbeta and 13 Jbeta primers. Using immunoSEQ multiplex PCR, the repertoire was profiled, and TCRdb retains in-frame clones only, with some absent. Here the sample spans roughly 140,000 clones, more than 65% being singletons. Sequenced input: PBMCs. These receptors were taken from a woman aged 25 to 39 in good health and CMV-seronegative.

The CDR3 region is CASSYSGGHSYEQYF. The CDR3 coding sequence is TGTGCCAGCAGTTACTCGGGAGGACACTCCTACGAGCAGTACTTC. The rearrangement uses TRBV6-5 and TRBJ2-7; D might be TRBD2 (6 bases). Trimming cost V 0 bases and J 0 bases, with 9 bases left between them. Germline V gene lookup returns CDR1 MNHEY and CDR2 SVGAGI. This CDR3 contains 15 residues.

This clone was seen just once. The rearrangement joins TRBV7-9 to TRBJ1-4; TRBD1 agrees at 7 bases. The CDR3 has 14 residues. From germline, CDR1 is SEHNR and CDR2 FQNEAQ (reference sequence). V shed 5 bases, J shed 6 bases, and the junction held 6 bases outside the gene matches. The CDR3 here is CASSGSGTDEKLFF. In DNA, the CDR3 is TGTGCCAGCAGCGGATCCGGGACAGATGAAAAACTGTTTTTT.

The chain has TRBV7-9 and TRBJ1-1; the D gene is possibly TRBD1 (5 bases). CDR3 size: 13 residues. CDR1 is SEHNR, CDR2 FQNEAQ, per germline (reference sequence). V lost 5 bases and J 8 bases, leaving 15 bases between the germline ends. The CDR3 is CASSPGSGVEAFF. The CDR3, as DNA: TGTGCCAGCAGCCCCGGCTCGGGGGTGGAAGCTTTCTTT.

This sequence joins TRBV19 and TRBJ1-4; D uncertain. The CDR3 has 15 residues. Germline V gene lookup returns CDR1 LNHDA and CDR2 SQIVND (reference sequence). V shed 3 bases and J shed 3 bases, with 11 bases lying between them. CDR3 residues: CASSMLRVPNEKLFF. The CDR3, as DNA: TGTGCCAGTAGTATGTTGAGGGTCCCTAATGAAAAACTGTTTTTT.

The rearrangement links TRBV6-1 to TRBJ1-1; D possibly corresponds to TRBD1 (5 bases). Trimming took 5 bases from V and 1 from J, leaving 11 bases between them. Looked up from germline, CDR1 is MNHNS and CDR2 is SASEGT. CDR3 length: 14 amino acids. As DNA, the CDR3 is TGTGCCAGCAGTATTGGGACTCCGAACACTGAAGCTTTCTTT. As protein: CASSIGTPNTEAFF.

The chain joins TRBV6-5 to TRBJ1-1; D perhaps matches TRBD1 (6 bases). Germline assignment: CDR1 MNHEY and CDR2 SVGAGI. This CDR3 region has 14 residues. With 2 bases removed from V and 2 bases from J, the gap between germline ends came to 9 bases. The CDR3 DNA is TGTGCCAGCAGTTACACACAGGGTAACACTGAAGCTTTCTTT. Translated, it gives CASSYTQGNTEAFF.

This clone has a handful of counts. The chain links TRBV29-1 to TRBJ2-7; 10 bases match TRBD1. The J segment lost 5 bases and the V segment lost 7 bases, leaving 8 bases of the junction unmatched. This CDR3 region has 13 residues. Germline V gives CDR1 SQVTM, CDR2 ANQGSEA. CDR3 DNA sequence: TGCAGCGCCTCCGGGACAGGGGTCCACGAGCAGTACTTC. It specifies CSASGTGVHEQYF.

This CDR3 is CASRPGQGAPEAFF. CDR3 nucleotide sequence: TGTGCCAGCAGACCGGGACAGGGGGCCCCTGAAGCTTTCTTT. This chain uses TRBV2 with TRBJ1-1, with 12 positions matching TRBD1. The CDR3 has 14 residues. The V segment lost 6 bases and the J segment 6 bases; nucleotides outside the gene matches: 5. CDR1 is SNHLY, CDR2 FYNNEI, per germline.

The CDR3 is CSVEPTRGGTQYF. CDR3 nucleotide sequence: TGCAGCGTTGAACCCACCCGGGGAGGTACGCAGTATTTT. The chain employs TRBV29-1 and TRBJ2-3; tentatively, D is TRBD2 (6 bases). The CDR3 covers 13 residues. Germline V gene data show CDR1 as SQVTM and CDR2 as ANQGSEA. The ends were cut back, 2 bases at V and 8 bases at J, with 14 bases in the middle.

On this clone: At one boundary the junction diverges from the germline segment, which might be a read error. The rearrangement joins TRBV7-7 to TRBJ2-7, with 8 bases matching TRBD2. Looked up from germline, CDR1 is SSHAT and CDR2 is FNYEAQ (reference sequence). The CDR3 is made up of 15 amino acids. CDR3 amino acids: CASSLGPAGDYEQYF. In DNA, the CDR3 is TGTGCTAGCAGCTTAGGTCCAGCGGGAGACTACGAGCAGTACTTC.

In its sample, this clone was seen a few times. The chain employs TRBV6-6 and TRBJ2-7; weak D call: TRBD2 (5 bases). This CDR3 spans 13 amino acids. Trimming shortened V by 5 bases and J by 5 bases, and 13 bases separated the two germline ends. Germline values: CDR1 MNHNY, CDR2 SVGAGI (reference sequence). This CDR3 reads CASSPAGDHEQYF. DNA for the CDR3: TGTGCCAGCAGTCCGGCGGGCGACCACGAGCAGTACTTC.

V and J are TRBV7-9 and TRBJ2-3, with D unresolved. Germline values: CDR1 SEHNR, CDR2 FQNEAQ (reference sequence). CDR3 length equals 15 residues. Trimming pared 5 bases from V and 2 bases from J, leaving 14 bases between. CDR3 region: CASSPAVAFTDTQYF. The CDR3 DNA reads as TGTGCCAGCAGCCCTGCTGTAGCTTTCACAGATACGCAGTATTTT. Based on the CDR3 plus reference TRBV7-9 and TRBJ2-3, the full variable domain is DTGVSQNPRHKITKRGQNVTFRCDPISEHNRLYWYRQTLGQGPEFLTYFQNEAQLEKSRLLSDRFSAERPKGSFSTLEIQRTEQGDSAMYLCASSPAVAFTDTQYFGPGTRLTVL.

J is TRBJ1-3 and V is TRBV6-1; 9 nucleotides line up with TRBD1. V lost 6 bases to trimming and J lost 10 bases; unmatched junction nucleotides: 10. CDR3 length equals 14 residues. CDR1 is MNHNS and CDR2 is SASEGT in the germline V gene. CDR3 DNA: TGTGCCAGCAGCGGAATGGGACAGGGTTTGACCATATATTTT. It yields the protein CASSGMGQGLTIYF.

The chain links TRBV2 to TRBJ1-2; D perhaps matches TRBD1 (5 bases). Trimming took off 3 bases at V and 2 bases at J, with 16 bases between the two ends. This CDR3 is 16 amino acids long. Germline CDR1 SNHLY, CDR2 FYNNEI. The CDR3 DNA sequence: TGTGCCAGCAGTGAGGAAACGGGACTGACAAACTATGGCTACACCTTC. This translates into CASSEETGLTNYGYTF.

The gene calls are TRBV4-2 and TRBJ1-1; 9 nucleotides align to TRBD1. CDR1 is LGHNA and CDR2 is YNFKEQ in the germline V gene. CDR3 length: 16 residues. J lost 5 bases, V lost 4 bases, and 11 bases had no gene match. CDR3 protein: CASSPTTGQGKTEAFF. CDR3 DNA sequence: TGTGCCAGCAGCCCAACCACGGGACAGGGTAAGACTGAAGCTTTCTTT.

The chain employs TRBV5-4 and TRBJ1-6, with a possible D match to TRBD1 (6 bases). This CDR3 region has 17 residues. From germline, CDR1 is SGHNT and CDR2 YYREEE (reference sequence). Trimming shortened V by 1 base and J by 7 bases, and 18 bases separated the two germline ends. The CDR3 DNA sequence: TGTGCCAGCAGCTTGTTACGGACAGAAGACAAAAATTCACCCCTCCACTTT. Protein product: CASSLLRTEDKNSPLHF.

The rearrangement joins TRBV6-1 to TRBJ2-7; TRBD1 matches at 7 bases. The V segment lost 7 bases and the J segment 4 bases; nucleotides outside the gene matches: 4. In germline, CDR1 is MNHNS, CDR2 SASEGT. The CDR3 contains 12 residues. CDR3 sequence (DNA): TGTGCCAGCAAAGGGGGCTATTACGAGCAGTACGTC. This translates into CASKGGYYEQYV.

The chain has TRBV6-1 and TRBJ2-7, with 7 bases lining up with TRBD1. Germline CDR1 is MNHNS and CDR2 is SASEGT. The CDR3 extends over 13 amino acids. J lost 4 bases, V lost 2 bases, and 2 bases had no gene match. The CDR3 region has the DNA TGTGCCAGCAGTGAAAGGGACAGTTACGAGCAGTACTTC. Residues: CASSERDSYEQYF.

This clone appeared a few times. The chain recombines TRBV28 with TRBJ2-1, with 9 positions matching TRBD1. Trimming cost V 5 bases and J 0 bases; bases outside gene matches: 8. There are 17 residues in the CDR3. Per the germline V gene, CDR1 is MDHEN and CDR2 is SYDVKM. This CDR3 is CASSPSDRGSSYNEQFF. The CDR3 DNA is TGTGCCAGCAGTCCGTCAGACAGGGGGAGCTCCTACAATGAGCAGTTCTTC.

The sample holds a few counts of this clone. The chain joins TRBV21-1 to TRBJ1-5. TRBV21-1 is reported as a pseudogene. This CDR3 contains 16 residues. The CDR3 DNA reads as TGTGCCAGCAGCACCCAATGGGGAGCTTCGGTTGAGCCCCAGCATTTT. Protein product: CASSTQWGASVEPQHF.

Worth noting for this clone: This same CDR3 is encoded by further DNA sequences in the sample. The rearrangement joins TRBV4-1 to TRBJ1-4; D possibly corresponds to TRBD1 (5 bases). This CDR3 is 15 amino acids long. CDR1 and CDR2 from the germline V gene are MGHRA and YSYEKL. Trimming stripped 0 bases from V and 3 bases from J, with 8 bases between. The CDR3 loop reads CASSQEGRANEKLFF. The CDR3 bases are TGCGCCAGCAGCCAAGAGGGCAGGGCTAATGAAAAACTGTTTTTT.

The V call is TRBV21-1, the J call TRBJ2-1; the D call TRBD2 from the table was never checked on the DNA. TRBV21-1 represents a pseudogene. The CDR3 extends over 17 amino acids. In DNA form, the CDR3 reads TGTGCCAGCAGCAAGCCCAGTGGTGGGGGGGCCCACAATGAGCAGTTCTTC. Residues: CASSKPSGGGAHNEQFF.

The V and J genes are TRBV28 and TRBJ2-3, with TRBD2 identical over 9 bases. V lost 10 bases, J lost 0 bases, and 20 bases stayed unmatched. Germline loops: CDR1 MDHEN, CDR2 SYDVKM. The length of the CDR3 is 19 residues. The CDR3, as DNA: TGTGCCACCCTACCGGTTCGGCGGGAGGGCCCTATAAGCACAGATACGCAGTATTTT. Translation gives CATLPVRREGPISTDTQYF.

V and J are TRBV28 and TRBJ2-7; 8 bases are shared with TRBD2. The ends lost 5 bases at V and 6 bases at J; junction bases unmatched: 15. The CDR3 spans 16 residues. Germline V lookup: CDR1 MDHEN, CDR2 SYDVKM. CDR3 amino acids: CASSTSGGGPLLEQYV. The CDR3 nucleotides are TGTGCCAGCAGTACTTCCGGGGGGGGGCCGCTTCTCGAGCAGTACGTC.

This chain joins TRBV5-1 and TRBJ2-5; the D gene is possibly TRBD2 (5 bases). CDR1 is SGHRS and CDR2 is YFSETQ in the germline V gene. Trimming left V 5 bases short and J 0 bases short, with 14 bases between. The CDR3 spans 15 residues. This CDR3 reads CASRPGLTYQETQYF. CDR3 coding DNA: TGCGCCAGCAGGCCCGGACTGACGTACCAAGAGACCCAGTACTTC.